Shown below are 8 T cell receptor beta chains from a single sample sequenced in a study of shared clonotypes between healthy human individuals. TCRdb's table, derived via immunoSEQ multiplex PCR, lists solely in-frame clones and lacks some. The table records some 2,500,000 clones, around 93% of them present only once. Sequenced: naive CD4+ T cells from PBMCs. Subset meaning: CD45RA+ positively selected. The receptors here all came from a young man in good health. Some clones in this sample may be carry-over from other donors' samples.

The chain carries TRBV28 and TRBJ2-1; the D gene is possibly TRBD1 (6 bases). Trimming removed 7 bases at V and 0 bases at J, with 22 bases between. Germline loops: CDR1 MDHEN, CDR2 SYDVKM. The CDR3 is made up of 18 amino acids. The CDR3: CASIPHPPTGSSYNEQFF. The CDR3 bases are TGTGCCAGCATTCCCCATCCACCAACAGGGAGCTCCTACAATGAGCAGTTCTTC.

The V and J genes are TRBV9 and TRBJ2-7; 8 positions agree with TRBD2. The CDR3 is made up of 15 amino acids. V was clipped by 4 bases and J by 5 bases; unmatched bases: 11. Germline CDR1 is SGDLS and CDR2 is YYNGEE. CDR3 sequence: CASSHGTGGPDEQYF. The DNA for the CDR3 is TGTGCCAGCAGCCACGGTACGGGAGGGCCGGACGAGCAGTACTTC.

This chain links TRBV19 with TRBJ2-3; no firm D call. Trimming took off 7 bases at V and 1 base at J, with 12 bases between the two ends. Germline CDR1 and CDR2: LNHDA and SQIVND (reference sequence). The CDR3 totals 14 residues. The CDR3 DNA reads TGTGCCAGTACCCGGCTAGGAGGCACAGATACGCAGTATTTT. As protein: CASTRLGGTDTQYF.

For this clone: At the DNA level, this CDR3 is encoded by other sequences in the same sample as well. This chain uses TRBV5-1 with TRBJ2-6; perhaps TRBD1 as D (5 bases). CDR3 length: 15 amino acids. Germline loops: CDR1 SGHRS, CDR2 YFSETQ. Trimming removed 0 bases from V and 2 bases from J, with 6 bases in between. CDR3 nucleotides: TGCGCCAGCAGCTTGGAAGGGGCTGGGGCCAACGTCCTGACTTTC. The encoded protein is CASSLEGAGANVLTF.

The chain joins TRBV30 to TRBJ2-3, with TRBD2 as a possible D gene (6 bases). From germline, CDR1 is GTSNPN and CDR2 SVGIG (reference sequence). Trimming removed 0 bases at V and 0 bases at J, with 22 bases between. The CDR3 is made up of 19 amino acids. CDR3: CAWSVTRFVSGSSTDTQYF. The CDR3 bases are TGTGCCTGGAGTGTAACCCGTTTCGTTAGCGGATCTAGCACAGATACGCAGTATTTT.

The CDR3 is CASSPVGTGARGEQFF. In DNA form, the CDR3 reads TGCGCCAGCAGCCCTGTTGGGACAGGGGCTAGAGGTGAGCAGTTCTTC. The chain has TRBV5-1 and TRBJ2-1; 10 bases are a match to TRBD1. Germline assignment: CDR1 SGHRS and CDR2 YFSETQ. The CDR3 is made up of 16 amino acids. The V segment lost 4 bases and the J segment 9 bases; nucleotides outside the gene matches: 13.

This chain joins TRBV7-3 and TRBJ1-1; D uncertain. Germline lookup yields CDR1 SGHTA and CDR2 FQGTGA. There are 13 residues in the CDR3. The ends were cut back, 1 base at V and 5 bases at J, with 8 bases in the middle. Here the CDR3 reads CASSLSFRTEAFF. CDR3 nucleotide sequence: TGTGCCAGCAGCTTAAGCTTCCGGACTGAAGCTTTCTTT.

This chain uses TRBV7-3 with TRBJ2-7, with D uncertain. The length of the CDR3 is 15 residues. CDR1 is SGHTA and CDR2 is FQGTGA in the germline V gene. V lost 3 bases and J 0 bases, leaving 12 bases between the germline ends. CDR3 sequence: CASSFRPGSSYEQYF. In DNA form, the CDR3 reads TGTGCCAGCAGCTTCCGGCCTGGTAGCTCCTACGAGCAGTACTTC.